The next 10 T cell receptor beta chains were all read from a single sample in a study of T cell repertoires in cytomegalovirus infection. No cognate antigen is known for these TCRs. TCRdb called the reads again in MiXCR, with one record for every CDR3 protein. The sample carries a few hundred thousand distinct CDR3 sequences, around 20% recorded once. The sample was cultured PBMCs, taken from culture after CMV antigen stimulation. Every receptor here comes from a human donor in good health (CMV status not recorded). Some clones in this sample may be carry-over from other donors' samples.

The CDR3 here is CASSTRGYGYTF. The CDR3 DNA reads TGTGCCAGCAGTACGAGGGGGTATGGCTACACCTTC. This chain uses TRBV28 with TRBJ1-2; perhaps TRBD1 as D (6 bases). From germline, CDR1 is MDHEN and CDR2 SYDVKM. Trimming shortened V by 5 bases and J by 5 bases, and 9 bases separated the two germline ends. The CDR3 has 12 residues.

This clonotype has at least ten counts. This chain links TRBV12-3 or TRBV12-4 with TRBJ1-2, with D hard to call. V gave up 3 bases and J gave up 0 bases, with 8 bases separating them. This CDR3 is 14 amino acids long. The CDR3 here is CASSLTKANYGYTF. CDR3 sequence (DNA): TGTGCCAGCAGTTTGACAAAAGCTAACTATGGCTACACCTTC.

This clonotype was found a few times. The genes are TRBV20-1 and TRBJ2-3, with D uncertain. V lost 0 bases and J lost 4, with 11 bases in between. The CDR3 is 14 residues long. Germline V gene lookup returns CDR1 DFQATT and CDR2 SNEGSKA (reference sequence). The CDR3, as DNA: TGCAGTGCTAGAGATGGAGCCGTGCCAGATACGCAGTATTTT. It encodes CSARDGAVPDTQYF.

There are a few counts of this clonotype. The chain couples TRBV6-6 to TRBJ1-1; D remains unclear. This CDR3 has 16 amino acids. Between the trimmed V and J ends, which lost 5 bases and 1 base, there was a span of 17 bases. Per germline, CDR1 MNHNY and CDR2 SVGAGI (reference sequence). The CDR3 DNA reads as TGTGCCAGCAGTCATACCTCAGCCATGACGAACACTGAAGCTTTCTTT. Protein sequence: CASSHTSAMTNTEAFF.

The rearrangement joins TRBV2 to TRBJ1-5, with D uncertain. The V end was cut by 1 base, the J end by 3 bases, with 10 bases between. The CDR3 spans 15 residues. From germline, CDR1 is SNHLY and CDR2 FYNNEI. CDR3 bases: TGTGCCAGCAGTGAAGGGAACAGATTCAATCAGCCCCAGCATTTT. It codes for CASSEGNRFNQPQHF.

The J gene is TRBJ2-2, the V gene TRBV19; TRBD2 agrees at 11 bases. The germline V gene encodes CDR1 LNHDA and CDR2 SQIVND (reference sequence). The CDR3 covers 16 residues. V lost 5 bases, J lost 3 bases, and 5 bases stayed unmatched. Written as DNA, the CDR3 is TGTGCCAGTAGTGTTCTAGCGGGAGGTTACACCGGGGAGCTGTTTTTT. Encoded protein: CASSVLAGGYTGELFF.

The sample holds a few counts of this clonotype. The CDR3 region is CASSTRQSTDTQYF. Written as DNA, the CDR3 is TGTGCCAGCAGCACACGACAGAGCACAGATACGCAGTATTTT. J is TRBJ2-3 and V is TRBV13; maybe TRBD1 (5 bases). CDR1 PRHDT and CDR2 FYEKMQ come from the germline V gene (reference sequence). V lost 5 bases and J 0 bases, leaving 9 bases between the germline ends. CDR3 length equals 14 residues.

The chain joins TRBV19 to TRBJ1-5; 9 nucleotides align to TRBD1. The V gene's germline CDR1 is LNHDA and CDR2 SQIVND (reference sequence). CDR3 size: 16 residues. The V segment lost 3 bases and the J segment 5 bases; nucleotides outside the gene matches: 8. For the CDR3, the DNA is TGTGCCAGTAGTATTCCGGGACAGGGAGCATATCAGCCCCAGCATTTT. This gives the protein CASSIPGQGAYQPQHF.

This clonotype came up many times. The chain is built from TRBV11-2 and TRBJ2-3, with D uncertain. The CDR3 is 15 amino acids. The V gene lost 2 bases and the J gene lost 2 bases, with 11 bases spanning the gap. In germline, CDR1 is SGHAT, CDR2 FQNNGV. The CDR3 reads CASSLSWRNTDTQYF. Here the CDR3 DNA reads TGTGCCAGCAGCTTATCGTGGAGAAACACAGATACGCAGTATTTT. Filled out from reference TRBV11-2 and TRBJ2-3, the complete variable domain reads EAGVAQSPRYKIIEKRQSVAFWCNPISGHATLYWYQQILGQGPKLLIQFQNNGVVDDSQLPKDRFSAERLKGVDSTLKIQPAKLEDSAVYLCASSLSWRNTDTQYFGPGTRLTVL.

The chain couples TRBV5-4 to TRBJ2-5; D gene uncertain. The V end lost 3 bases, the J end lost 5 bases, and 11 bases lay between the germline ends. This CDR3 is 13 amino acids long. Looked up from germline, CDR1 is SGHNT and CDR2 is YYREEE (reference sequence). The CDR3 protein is CASSWTLAETQYF. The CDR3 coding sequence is TGTGCCAGCAGCTGGACCCTGGCGGAGACCCAGTACTTC.